This passage covers 6 T cell receptor beta chains from one sample sequenced in a study of T cell changes during pregnancy in multiple sclerosis. Sequencing was performed with immunoSEQ multiplex PCR; in TCRdb, only in-frame clones are kept and a portion is missing. The repertoire holds 35,000 to 45,000 clones, with roughly 90% as singletons. The input for sequencing was peripheral blood, taken in the second trimester of pregnancy. The origin of the receptors is a female donor in good health, enrolled as a control in a pregnancy study.

V usage is TRBV30 and J usage is TRBJ1-5; D may be TRBD1 (6 bases). The CDR3 spans 16 residues. Germline CDR1 reads GTSNPN; CDR2 reads SVGIG (reference sequence). Deletions cut 1 base from V and 1 base from J, with 14 bases between. The CDR3 here is CAWSGRGLISNQPQHF. CDR3 DNA: TGTGCCTGGAGTGGCAGGGGCCTGATCAGCAATCAGCCCCAGCATTTT.

V usage is TRBV6-6 and J usage is TRBJ2-1; 7 nucleotides match TRBD2. Germline V gene sequence: CDR1 MNHNY, CDR2 SVGAGI (reference sequence). This CDR3 region has 15 residues. J was trimmed by 7 bases and V by 0 bases; bases with no gene match: 6. Written as DNA, the CDR3 is TGTGCCAGCAGTTACTCGGGCAGGGAGGGGAATGAGCAGTTCTTC. Amino acids: CASSYSGREGNEQFF.

The V call is TRBV6-5, the J call TRBJ2-3, with TRBD2 matching 7 bases. The CDR3 runs to 15 residues. CDR1 and CDR2 from the germline V gene are MNHEY and SVGAGI. Trimming at V came to 6 bases and at J to 1 base, leaving 7 bases not matched to a gene. The CDR3 DNA reads as TGTGCCAGCAGCCTCCTAGCGGAGGGCACAGATACGCAGTATTTT. Translation gives CASSLLAEGTDTQYF.

This rearrangement joins TRBV18 to TRBJ2-1; 7 bases fit TRBD1. In germline, CDR1 is KGHSH, CDR2 LQKENI. The CDR3 is 14 residues long. The junction had 5 bases not matched to a gene; V was cut back by 3 bases and J by 6 bases. The DNA for the CDR3 is TGTGCCAGCTCACCGCCGGGACAGAGCAATGAGCAGTTCTTC. Translating it yields CASSPPGQSNEQFF.

J is TRBJ1-2 and V is TRBV2, with D tentatively TRBD1 (5 bases). V lost 4 bases to trimming and J lost 8 bases, with 11 bases between them. This CDR3 has 12 amino acids. Germline V gives CDR1 SNHLY, CDR2 FYNNEI. The CDR3 reads CASSGGLGGYTF. CDR3 coding DNA: TGTGCCAGCAGTGGGGGCCTGGGGGGCTACACCTTC.

The chain employs TRBV7-8 and TRBJ2-2; possibly TRBD2 for D (6 bases). Germline lookup yields CDR1 SGHVS and CDR2 FQNEAQ. V was shortened by 5 bases and J by 0 bases, with 16 bases between the two germline ends. CDR3 size: 17 residues. The CDR3 DNA follows: TGTGCCAGCAGCCCCCACCTGGGAGGAACGAACACCGGGGAGCTGTTTTTT. This codes for CASSPHLGGTNTGELFF.